The T cell receptor (beta chain) described here comes from a study of blood T cell repertoires in COVID-19. On the study more broadly: There were acute and convalescent COVID-19 samples, and they came from the United States, Italy and Spain. PBMCs, B-cell-depleted T cells, or T cells were the source of the cDNA or gDNA that made up the material.

Original processing notes: Researchers report that nucleated cell counts were estimated from reference gene primer amplification. Method: immunoSEQ multiplex PCR; TCRdb's copy keeps in-frame clones and lacks some. That table is the source of V, J and clone size, and D and trimming were worked out from the DNA. Among under 250,000 clones listed, roughly 84% were seen once. CDR3 length equals 16 residues. CDR1 and CDR2 (germline): SGHRS, YFSETQ. The V and J ends lost 0 bases and 5 bases, in that order; junction bases with no gene match: 5. The source of this sequence is an elderly woman with acute or convalescent COVID-19. The chain joins TRBV5-1 to TRBJ1-5, with 10 bases identical to TRBD1. Sequenced material: peripheral blood. The CDR3 loop is CASSLVPGTGDQPQHF. Here the CDR3 DNA reads TGCGCCAGCAGCTTGGTTCCCGGGACAGGGGATCAGCCCCAGCATTTT.